A single sample is the source of the 11 T cell receptor beta chains below, sequenced in a study of human T cells and chemical hapten exposure (TCRdb year 2021). The time point label on this specimen signifies: pre-sensitization, week 0. The treatment or condition label, as the study defines it: therapeutic diphenylcyclopropenone sensitization with weekly scalp DPC. Libraries were constructed by RACE. Instrument on record: NextSeq 500. TCRdb itself trimmed the public reads at Q25 with fastp, ran MiXCR and retained productive beta chains. Every distinct CDR3 protein forms one entry, paired with its most common genes and DNA. The table for this sample lists some 300,000 distinct CDR3 sequences; around 5.5% of them were counted only once. Under 9.5% of the sample rests with the top ten. The starting material was whole blood, obtained in connection with sensitization to the hapten diphenylcyclopropenone (DPC). All receptors derive from a woman aged 18-29 years with alopecia areata. Some clones in this sample may be carry-over from other donors' samples.

There are a few counts of this clonotype. In DNA form, the CDR3 reads TGTGCCAGCAGCCCCCCGCAGGGGGCCCACCAAGAGACCCAGTACTTC. It yields the protein CASSPPQGAHQETQYF. The rearrangement links TRBV5-4 to TRBJ2-5; TRBD1 matches at 8 bases. Germline assignment: CDR1 SGHNT and CDR2 YYREEE (reference sequence). This CDR3 has 16 amino acids. J gave up 0 bases and V 4 bases, and 8 bases lay outside the gene matches.

This clonotype was recorded at least ten times. This rearrangement joins TRBV20-1 to TRBJ2-4; 16 bases match TRBD2. After removal of 6 bases from V and 0 bases from J, the junction contained 5 bases not matched to a gene. The CDR3 contains 17 residues. Germline lookup yields CDR1 DFQATT and CDR2 SNEGSKA (reference sequence). The CDR3 here is CSADGTSGGVAKNIQYF. The CDR3 DNA follows: TGCAGTGCAGACGGGACTAGCGGGGGGGTAGCCAAAAACATTCAGTACTTC.

This clonotype was observed many times. This rearrangement joins TRBV20-1 to TRBJ1-5; D is unresolved. The V gene's germline CDR1 is DFQATT and CDR2 SNEGSKA (reference sequence). V lost 3 bases to trimming and J lost 4 bases, with 10 bases between them. The CDR3 loop spans 13 amino acids. The CDR3 is CSASSDGNQPQHF. The DNA of the CDR3 is TGCAGTGCTAGTTCTGACGGGAATCAGCCCCAGCATTTT.

The rearrangement joins TRBV2 to TRBJ2-1; D unresolved. The CDR3 loop spans 14 amino acids. CDR1 SNHLY and CDR2 FYNNEI come from the germline V gene. Trimming removed 8 bases at V and 0 bases at J, with 11 bases between. The CDR3 protein is CASRKQSSYNEQFF. CDR3 sequence (DNA): TGTGCCAGCCGGAAGCAAAGCTCCTACAATGAGCAGTTCTTC.

The chain combines TRBV6-2 or TRBV6-3 with TRBJ2-1; D gene uncertain. The germline V and J ends were trimmed by 2 bases and 3 bases, with 11 bases remaining between them. CDR3 length: 15 residues. CDR1 is MNHEY and CDR2 is SVGEGT in the germline V gene. The CDR3 loop is CASSYRDSGYNEQFF. CDR3 nucleotide sequence: TGTGCCAGCAGTTACAGAGATTCCGGCTACAATGAGCAGTTCTTC.

This clonotype showed up many times. This chain uses TRBV11-3 with TRBJ2-3, with unresolved D. The germline gives CDR1 SGHNT, CDR2 YENEEA. The CDR3 length is 12 residues. V lost 4 bases, J lost 2 bases, and 4 bases lay in between. This CDR3 reads CASSSHTDTQYF. Here the CDR3 DNA reads TGTGCCAGCAGCTCGCACACAGATACGCAGTATTTT. The whole variable domain, filled in from reference TRBV11-3 and TRBJ2-3, reads EAGVVQSPRYKIIEKKQPVAFWCNPISGHNTLYWYLQNLGQGPELLIRYENEEAVDDSQLPKDRFSAERLKGVDSTLKIQPAELGDSAVYLCASSSHTDTQYFGPGTRLTVL.

This clonotype has only a few counts. J is TRBJ1-1 and V is TRBV4-3; D is ambiguous. CDR3 size: 16 residues. Trimming stripped 0 bases from V and 3 bases from J, with 14 bases between. CDR1 and CDR2 (germline): LGHNA, YSLEER. Here the CDR3 DNA reads TGCGCCAGCAGCCAAGATCGGGCCCTGGGCGACACTGAAGCTTTCTTT. This codes for CASSQDRALGDTEAFF.

Ten or more counts support this clonotype. CDR3 in DNA: TGTGCCAGCAGTCCTAGACCAGGGGGAAATTCACCCCTCCACTTT. Protein product: CASSPRPGGNSPLHF. The rearrangement joins TRBV12-3 or TRBV12-4 to TRBJ1-6; 7 bases align to TRBD1. The length of the CDR3 is 15 residues. The J segment lost 7 bases and the V segment lost 5 bases, leaving 8 bases of the junction unmatched.

Many counts were recorded for this clonotype. The gene calls are TRBV5-6 and TRBJ2-6; no definite D call. The germline gives CDR1 SGHDT, CDR2 YYEEEE. Trimming removed 0 bases at V and 4 bases at J, with 14 bases between. The CDR3 length is 17 residues. In DNA, the CDR3 is TGTGCCAGCAGCTTGGAAACTCCGCGCCCCGGGGCCAACGTCCTGACTTTC. It specifies CASSLETPRPGANVLTF.

There are many counts of this clonotype. This chain uses TRBV7-2 with TRBJ2-3; 13 nucleotides agree with TRBD2. The germline CDR1 and CDR2 sequences are SGHTA and FQGNSA. The CDR3 length is 18 residues. Losses at the gene ends were 0 bases for V and 9 bases for J; bases not matched to a gene: 12. CDR3 DNA sequence: TGTGCCAGCAGCTTAGCCCCCCCCACTAGCGGGGGGGCCGGAACGCAGTATTTT. Translated, it gives CASSLAPPTSGGAGTQYF.

The table lists this clonotype with many counts. The gene calls are TRBV7-9 and TRBJ1-1; TRBD1 aligns across 8 bases. V was pared by 7 bases and J by 3 bases, with 4 bases of the junction left unmatched. The germline V gene has CDR1 SEHNR and CDR2 FQNEAQ (reference sequence). The CDR3 sequence is 13 residues long. In nucleotides, the CDR3 is TGTGCCAGCACGGACAGGGCGGACACTGAAGCTTTCTTT. Amino acid sequence: CASTDRADTEAFF.